A selection of T cell receptor beta chains follows, all from one sample in a study of cytomegalovirus exposure and HLA in healthy donors. Some clones are missing from TCRdb's copy, which holds only in-frame ones; the method was immunoSEQ multiplex PCR. Recorded for this sample: around 78,000 clones. The sample was PBMCs. These receptors were obtained from a young man in good health and CMV-seropositive. The conserved cysteine and the conserved F or W are not part of the CDR3 here.

v_call	j_call	cdr3_length	cdr3_aa
TRBV30	TRBJ2-3	11	AWNRVSTDTQY
TRBV28	TRBJ2-7	12	ASKPSGGMHEQY
TRBV5-6	TRBJ1-1	12	ASSRGGWDTEAF
TRBV10-3	TRBJ1-1	11	AIRGLGNTEAF
TRBV2	TRBJ1-2	11	ASSAQKNYGYT
TRBV4-2	TRBJ2-3	14	ASSQDKAGGTDTQY
TRBV27	TRBJ1-1	12	ASSLGQGLTEAF
TRBV28	TRBJ2-7	10	ASQGDPYEQY
TRBV5-8	TRBJ1-5	11	ASSSDRAQPQH
TRBV6-5	TRBJ1-3	11	ASGSSSGNTIY
TRBV5-1	TRBJ1-1	15	ASSRGTGGAVGNEAF
TRBV5-1	TRBJ1-2	12	ASSLGGTNYGYT
TRBV27	TRBJ1-5	15	ASSLSPTGDSYQPQH
TRBV6-1	TRBJ1-1	14	ASSENQSKTGRKAF
TRBV28	TRBJ2-7	12	ASSLPVGRDEQY
TRBV27	TRBJ2-2	13	ADLAGGLGTGELF
TRBV7-8	TRBJ2-3	10	ASSTHTDTQY
TRBV5-4	TRBJ2-3	16	ASSPGLAGGPGTDTQY
TRBV19	TRBJ1-5	10	ASSLGPQPQH
TRBV11-2	TRBJ1-1	15	ASSLDGPGGMGTEAF
TRBV2	TRBJ1-1	12	ASKGTGLVTEAF
TRBV9	TRBJ2-5	12	ASSVSGWGETQY
TRBV28	TRBJ2-2	11	ASRPHSPGELF
TRBV15	TRBJ1-2	14	ATRGAGGQGAYGYT
TRBV5-1	TRBJ1-2	12	ASSLGSREGGYT
TRBV5-1	TRBJ1-5	14	ASSPEGAAGGQPQH
TRBV25-1	TRBJ2-7	12	ASSLPDSAYEQY
TRBV6-1	TRBJ2-5	12	ASSEGLAEETQY
TRBV18	TRBJ1-2	12	ASSPDRGQQGYT
TRBV5-1	TRBJ2-5	15	ASSFGTSGVLQETQY
TRBV27	TRBJ2-1	14	ASSLIEGRTYNEQF
TRBV28	TRBJ1-3	15	ASRLPGQGVTGNTIY